Following are 19 T cell receptor beta chains from one sample sequenced in a study of CD8 T cells in ankylosing spondylitis. Using its own MiXCR run on the 5' RACE reads, TCRdb lists one record per CDR3 protein. This sample has under 200,000 distinct CDR3 sequences, with approximately 10% found just once. The specimen sequenced was blood, either unsorted or a sorted T cell fraction (not recorded which). The receptors were sampled from a male donor with ankylosing spondylitis or in good health (not recorded which).

This clonotype appeared many times. The rearrangement links TRBV6-2 or TRBV6-3 to TRBJ1-5; the D is unclear. The CDR3 spans 13 residues. With 8 bases removed from V and 6 bases from J, the gap between germline ends came to 14 bases. From germline, CDR1 is MNHEY and CDR2 SVGEGT. The CDR3 DNA is TGTGCCAGCGCCGTCGCGGCGGCTCAGCCCCAGCATTTT. Encoded protein: CASAVAAAQPQHF.

This clonotype was recorded many times. The chain couples TRBV20-1 to TRBJ1-5; D is unresolved. The CDR3 runs to 12 residues. Germline loops: CDR1 DFQATT, CDR2 SNEGSKA (reference sequence). With 0 bases removed from V and 3 bases from J, the gap between germline ends came to 3 bases. As DNA, the CDR3 is TGCAGTGCTAGAGACCCCAATCAGCCCCAGCATTTT. This gives the protein CSARDPNQPQHF.

The chain carries TRBV5-1 and TRBJ1-3, with D hard to call. V was shortened by 0 bases and J by 1 base, with 8 bases between the two germline ends. The V gene's germline CDR1 is SGHRS and CDR2 YFSETQ. The length of the CDR3 is 15 residues. In nucleotides, the CDR3 is TGCGCCAGCAGCTTGGCCTCGGGTTCTGGAAACACCATATATTTT. Protein product: CASSLASGSGNTIYF.

Regarding this clonotype: An end of the junction differs from the germline gene, which may be a read error. The chain recombines TRBV9 with TRBJ2-2; D ambiguous. CDR1 and CDR2 (germline): SGDLS, YYNGEE. The CDR3 length is 15 residues. The CDR3 nucleotides read TGTGACAGCAGCGTAGTATCCGGGAACACCGGGGAGCTGTTTTTT. Protein product: CDSSVVSGNTGELFF.

The V gene is TRBV7-7, the J gene TRBJ2-2; 10 bases match TRBD1. The CDR3 loop spans 16 amino acids. V trimming: 1 base; J trimming: 6 bases; junction bases outside the gene matches: 5. Germline V gene sequence: CDR1 SSHAT, CDR2 FNYEAQ (reference sequence). The chain's CDR3 is CASSLGWTGGSGELFF. The CDR3 DNA sequence: TGTGCCAGCAGCTTAGGTTGGACAGGGGGATCCGGGGAGCTGTTTTTT. Full variable domain (rest looked up from reference TRBV7-7 and TRBJ2-2): GAGVSQSPRYKVTKRGQDVTLRCDPISSHATLYWYQQALGQGPEFLTYFNYEAQPDKSGLPSDRFSAERPEGSISTLTIQRTEQRDSAMYRCASSLGWTGGSGELFFGEGSRLTVL.

There are many counts of this clonotype. The chain employs TRBV2 and TRBJ2-5; D not resolved. The length of the CDR3 is 11 residues. Germline lookup yields CDR1 SNHLY and CDR2 FYNNEI. Deletions cut 6 bases from V and 9 bases from J, with 11 bases between. CDR3 coding DNA: TGTGCCAGCAGGGCGCGTGACGCCCAGTACTTC. It encodes CASRARDAQYF.

In this sample, this clonotype turned up many times. V and J are TRBV7-8 and TRBJ1-1; 7 bases line up with TRBD1. CDR1 is SGHVS, CDR2 FQNEAQ, per germline. V trimming: 9 bases; J trimming: 5 bases; junction bases outside the gene matches: 21. There are 17 residues in the CDR3. CDR3 loop: CASTPLPGGTGWTEAFF. The CDR3 coding sequence is TGTGCCAGTACACCTCTACCAGGGGGAACAGGCTGGACTGAAGCTTTCTTT.

This clonotype turned up a few times. CDR3 residues: CASKRVAGTDTQYF. The DNA for the CDR3 is TGTGCCAGCAAGAGGGTGGCCGGAACAGATACGCAGTATTTT. V is TRBV27 and J is TRBJ2-3; possibly TRBD2 for D (5 bases). Germline values: CDR1 MNHEY, CDR2 SMNVEV (reference sequence). V was cut by 7 bases and J by 3 bases, with 14 bases left in between. The CDR3 spans 14 residues.

This chain connects TRBV20-1 to TRBJ1-4; 9 nucleotides align to TRBD1. CDR3 length: 16 residues. Germline V gene data show CDR1 as DFQATT and CDR2 as SNEGSKA (reference sequence). V lost 1 base and J lost 0; bases outside the gene matches: 3. The CDR3 protein is CSARGDRETTNEKLFF. CDR3 nucleotides: TGCAGTGCTAGAGGGGACAGGGAAACAACTAATGAAAAACTGTTTTTT.

This clonotype was seen many times. This sequence joins TRBV28 and TRBJ1-1, with a tentative D call TRBD1 (5 bases). V was trimmed by 3 bases and J by 1 base, leaving 9 bases between them. Germline assignment: CDR1 MDHEN and CDR2 SYDVKM. The CDR3 runs to 14 residues. The CDR3 reads CASSFRGGNTEAFF. CDR3 coding DNA: TGTGCCAGCAGTTTTAGGGGAGGGAACACTGAAGCTTTCTTT.

The rearrangement links TRBV4-1 to TRBJ2-7, with 11 bases fitting TRBD2. CDR1 and CDR2 (germline): MGHRA, YSYEKL. The CDR3 runs 15 residues. The V segment lost 8 bases and the J segment 4 bases; nucleotides outside the gene matches: 10. The CDR3 is CASGTLAGGPYEQYF. CDR3 sequence (DNA): TGCGCCAGCGGGACCTTAGCGGGAGGGCCATACGAGCAGTACTTC.

This clonotype was picked up many times. V usage is TRBV20-1 and J usage is TRBJ2-1; tentatively, D is TRBD2 (6 bases). The CDR3 runs 14 residues. Trimming stripped 2 bases from V and 7 bases from J, with 15 bases between. Germline-derived CDR1 and CDR2 are DFQATT and SNEGSKA (reference sequence). CDR3 loop: CSARRPGEDNEQFF. DNA of the CDR3: TGCAGTGCTAGAAGGCCCGGGGAGGATAATGAGCAGTTCTTC.

In its sample, this clonotype was seen a few times. The gene calls are TRBV6-4 and TRBJ2-7; D possibly corresponds to TRBD1 (6 bases). CDR1 MRHNA and CDR2 SNTAGT come from the germline V gene. Trimming left V 2 bases short and J 2 bases short, with 10 bases between. CDR3 size: 14 residues. The CDR3 protein is CASSDRGQTYEQYF. The DNA for the CDR3 is TGTGCCAGCAGTGACCGGGGACAAACCTACGAGCAGTACTTC.

There are many counts of this clonotype. The chain combines TRBV12-3 or TRBV12-4 with TRBJ2-4; unclear D gene. The CDR3 has 15 residues. The V end was cut by 6 bases, the J end by 0 bases, with 12 bases between. In nucleotides, the CDR3 is TGTGCCAGCAGCCTACTGACAATAGCCAAAAACATTCAGTACTTC. Translated: CASSLLTIAKNIQYF.

This clonotype showed up many times. V gene TRBV20-1 combines with J gene TRBJ2-3; 8 nucleotides line up with TRBD2. Germline assignment: CDR1 DFQATT and CDR2 SNEGSKA (reference sequence). The V segment lost 5 bases and the J segment 3 bases; nucleotides outside the gene matches: 19. The CDR3 has 18 residues. The CDR3 sequence: CSAQAGLAGPLGTDTQYF. The CDR3 coding sequence is TGCAGTGCTCAAGCGGGGCTAGCGGGCCCCCTGGGGACAGATACGCAGTATTTT.

This clonotype was recorded a few times. The J gene is TRBJ2-6, the V gene TRBV4-2; no clear D. V was pared by 0 bases and J by 1 base, with 1 base between. CDR3 length: 14 amino acids. The germline V gene encodes CDR1 LGHNA and CDR2 YNFKEQ. CDR3 in amino acids: CASSQESGANVLTF. Written as DNA, the CDR3 is TGTGCCAGCAGCCAAGAGTCTGGGGCCAACGTCCTGACTTTC.

As for this clonotype: A single base separates this from a much larger clone, so it may be a read error. The chain links TRBV5-1 to TRBJ2-1; 11 bases are shared with TRBD2. The CDR3 runs to 16 residues. CDR1 and CDR2 from the germline V gene are SGHRS and YFSETQ. The CDR3 region is CACSSRGTSGYNEQFF. For the CDR3, the DNA is TGCGCCTGCAGCTCACGAGGGACTAGCGGATACAATGAGCAGTTCTTC. The full variable domain, completed using reference TRBV5-1 and TRBJ2-1, is KAGVTQTPRYLIKTRGQQVTLSCSPISGHRSVSWYQQTPGQGLQFLFEYFSETQRNKGNFPGRFSGRQFSNSRSEMNVSTLELGDSALYLCACSSRGTSGYNEQFFGPGTRLTVL.

This clonotype showed up many times. Here the CDR3 reads CASSPSSGLAGGVQYF. CDR3 sequence (DNA): TGTGCCAGCAGTCCCAGTTCGGGACTAGCGGGAGGAGTCCAGTACTTC. The V and J genes are TRBV12-3 or TRBV12-4 and TRBJ2-5; 15 positions match TRBD2. V gave up 5 bases and J gave up 10 bases; unmatched junction bases: 11. The CDR3 has 16 residues.

Only a few counts were recorded for this clonotype. V gene TRBV6-2 or TRBV6-3 combines with J gene TRBJ2-3; 8 positions agree with TRBD1. From germline, CDR1 is MNHEY and CDR2 SVGEGT. There are 13 residues in the CDR3. V gave up 5 bases and J gave up 5 bases; unmatched junction bases: 3. CDR3 DNA: TGTGCCAGCAGTCCGGACAGGGAAGATACGCAGTATTTT. Amino acids: CASSPDREDTQYF.